Shown below are 20 T cell receptor beta chains from a single sample sequenced in a study of blood T cells in healthy people across ages. The use of a sample-barcoded 5' primer and a J-beta primer mix characterized a second PCR of roughly 6 to 12 cycles. TCRdb recomputed calls from the 5' RACE reads with MiXCR, one row per CDR3 protein. In the table there are roughly 930,000 distinct CDR3 sequences, around 49% of which are singletons. The sequencing sample was made of blood. These receptors all come from a man under 40 in good health.

The chain has TRBV2 and TRBJ2-1, with 9 nucleotides matching TRBD1. Germline CDR1 reads SNHLY; CDR2 reads FYNNEI. The V and J ends lost 6 bases and 9 bases, in that order; junction bases with no gene match: 9. This CDR3 is built from 14 residues. DNA of the CDR3: TGTGCCAGCAGGGGACAGGGAGCCCTTCTTGAGCAGTTCTTC. Protein product: CASRGQGALLEQFF.

The V and J genes are TRBV3-1 and TRBJ2-4; D perhaps matches TRBD2 (5 bases). V shed 0 bases and J shed 11 bases, with 8 bases lying between them. CDR1 is LGHDT, CDR2 YNNKEL, per germline (reference sequence). The CDR3 covers 12 residues. The CDR3 loop is CASSQDGRVQYF. The CDR3 DNA follows: TGTGCCAGCAGCCAAGACGGGCGGGTTCAGTACTTC.

This chain joins TRBV6-1 and TRBJ2-3, with TRBD2 matching 9 bases. V shed 5 bases, J shed 8 bases, and the junction held 17 bases outside the gene matches. The CDR3 is 17 amino acids. Germline V gene data show CDR1 as MNHNS and CDR2 as SASEGT. Here the CDR3 DNA reads TGTGCCAGCAGTCCGGAGGGCGTAGCGGGGGTGAGAGGTACGCAGTATTTT. Its translation is CASSPEGVAGVRGTQYF.

This rearrangement joins TRBV6-2 or TRBV6-3 to TRBJ2-7; D perhaps matches TRBD2 (5 bases). Trimming left V 6 bases short and J 2 bases short, with 20 bases between. Germline-derived CDR1 and CDR2 are MNHEY and SVGEGT. This CDR3 region has 16 residues. Written as DNA, the CDR3 is TGTGCCAGCAGCCCCCGAGGACTCACGTCGACCTACGAGCAGTACTTC. Protein sequence: CASSPRGLTSTYEQYF.

J is TRBJ2-1 and V is TRBV21-1; TRBD2 is the table's D call and was not checked against the DNA. TRBV21-1 is shown as a pseudogene. CDR3 size: 14 residues. CDR3: CASSKGDYYNEQFF. DNA for the CDR3: TGTGCCAGCAGCAAAGGCGACTATTACAATGAGCAGTTCTTC.

This rearrangement joins TRBV20-1 to TRBJ2-3, with D possibly TRBD2 on 6 matching bases. CDR3 length equals 14 residues. Germline CDR1 and CDR2: DFQATT and SNEGSKA (reference sequence). With 1 base removed from V and 8 bases from J, the gap between germline ends came to 16 bases. Here the CDR3 DNA reads TGCAGTGCTAGAGTTTCCACCACGCGGGGTACGCAGTATTTT. Its translation: CSARVSTTRGTQYF.

This clonotype was seen a handful of times. The genes are TRBV14 and TRBJ2-7; D is ambiguous. Germline V gene data show CDR1 as SGHDN and CDR2 as FVKESK. This CDR3 contains 14 residues. Trimming removed 4 bases at V and 6 bases at J, with 16 bases between. This CDR3 reads CASSPEPKGSEQYF. In DNA, the CDR3 is TGTGCCAGCAGCCCCGAACCCAAGGGAAGCGAGCAGTACTTC.

This chain uses TRBV28 with TRBJ2-1, with a weak D call TRBD2 (6 bases). The germline V gene has CDR1 MDHEN and CDR2 SYDVKM. V lost 3 bases, J lost 6 bases, and 15 bases lay in between. There are 15 residues in the CDR3. CDR3 nucleotides: TGTGCCAGCAGTTTTCATCGGGGAGCGGGCAATGAGCAGTTCTTC. As protein: CASSFHRGAGNEQFF. The full variable domain, its missing parts supplied by reference TRBV28 and TRBJ2-1, is DVKVTQSSRYLVKRTGEKVFLECVQDMDHENMFWYRQDPGLGLRLIYFSYDVKMKEKGDIPEGYSVSREKKERFSLILESASTNQTSMYLCASSFHRGAGNEQFFGPGTRLTVL.

The chain joins TRBV27 to TRBJ2-1; tentatively, D is TRBD1 (6 bases). The CDR3 sequence is 14 residues long. CDR1 MNHEY and CDR2 SMNVEV come from the germline V gene (reference sequence). Trimming took 5 bases from V and 9 from J, leaving 17 bases between them. CDR3 loop: CASSPAGAVSEQFF. The DNA of the CDR3 is TGTGCCAGCAGTCCGGCAGGGGCAGTTAGTGAGCAGTTCTTC.

This chain uses TRBV5-1 with TRBJ2-5, with D possibly being TRBD1 (6 bases). CDR3 length: 16 residues. Germline CDR1 SGHRS, CDR2 YFSETQ. Trimming took off 3 bases at V and 11 bases at J, with 26 bases between the two ends. In DNA form, the CDR3 reads TGCGCCAGCAGCTCCTTTGGCGGACAGCGTGACAATGAGCAGTACTTC. Its protein is CASSSFGGQRDNEQYF.

The chain recombines TRBV11-3 with TRBJ2-5, with D possibly being TRBD2 (5 bases). CDR3 length: 13 residues. Trimming pared 1 base from V and 6 bases from J, leaving 9 bases between. Germline V lookup: CDR1 SGHNT, CDR2 YENEEA. CDR3 in amino acids: CASSLGGEKTQYF. The CDR3 DNA follows: TGTGCCAGCAGCTTAGGGGGAGAGAAGACCCAGTACTTC. The complete variable domain, with remaining parts taken from reference TRBV11-3 and TRBJ2-5, reads EAGVVQSPRYKIIEKKQPVAFWCNPISGHNTLYWYLQNLGQGPELLIRYENEEAVDDSQLPKDRFSAERLKGVDSTLKIQPAELGDSAVYLCASSLGGEKTQYFGPGTRLLVL.

With regard to this clonotype: A much more abundant neighbour one base away suggests this may be a read error. This chain connects TRBV20-1 to TRBJ2-3; D remains unclear. Per the germline V gene, CDR1 is DFQATT and CDR2 is SNEGSKA (reference sequence). The CDR3 extends over 13 amino acids. Trimming took 6 bases from V and 2 from J, leaving 12 bases between them. CDR3 nucleotide sequence: TGCAGTGCACACGATGGCTCCACAGATACGCAGTATTTT. This translates into CSAHDGSTDTQYF.

This clonotype was seen a handful of times. This rearrangement joins TRBV20-1 to TRBJ2-7, with 8 nucleotides matching TRBD1. Trimming took 5 bases from V and 6 from J; bases not matched to a gene: 6. The CDR3 length is 12 residues. Germline CDR1 DFQATT, CDR2 SNEGSKA (reference sequence). CDR3 sequence (DNA): TGCAGTGCTGGACAGGGTATAGGCGAGCAGTACTTC. Protein product: CSAGQGIGEQYF.

The chain joins TRBV4-1 to TRBJ1-2; possibly TRBD1 for D (6 bases). CDR1 is MGHRA, CDR2 YSYEKL, per germline. V was clipped by 1 base and J by 2 bases, with 14 bases between them. The CDR3 has 16 amino acids. The CDR3, as DNA: TGCGCCAGCAGCCAAGGGCTCGGACAGCGAAACTATGGCTACACCTTC. Protein product: CASSQGLGQRNYGYTF.

This rearrangement joins TRBV5-1 to TRBJ2-3; 8 bases are a match to TRBD2. Trimming at V came to 4 bases and at J to 3 bases, leaving 4 bases not matched to a gene. The CDR3 is 14 residues long. Germline-derived CDR1 and CDR2 are SGHRS and YFSETQ. DNA of the CDR3: TGCGCCAGCAGCCGAGCGGGGGCAACAGATACGCAGTATTTT. Translated, it gives CASSRAGATDTQYF. Looking up the rest from reference TRBV5-1 and TRBJ2-3 gives the full variable domain: KAGVTQTPRYLIKTRGQQVTLSCSPISGHRSVSWYQQTPGQGLQFLFEYFSETQRNKGNFPGRFSGRQFSNSRSEMNVSTLELGDSALYLCASSRAGATDTQYFGPGTRLTVL.

The sample holds many counts of this clonotype. The rearrangement links TRBV2 to TRBJ1-1, with D maybe TRBD1 (6 bases). Germline V gene lookup returns CDR1 SNHLY and CDR2 FYNNEI. The length of the CDR3 is 15 residues. V dropped 6 bases and J dropped 1 base, with 15 bases sitting between them. The CDR3 region has the DNA TGTGCCAGCAGCAGGTCAGGGGTGGGGAACACTGAAGCTTTCTTT. Translation: CASSRSGVGNTEAFF.

As to this clonotype: Since no conserved phenylalanine or tryptophan closes the CDR3, a read error is the likely cause. The chain carries TRBV20-1 and TRBJ2-1; 9 bases agree with TRBD2. Germline V lookup: CDR1 DFQATT, CDR2 SNEGSKA (reference sequence). This CDR3 comprises 15 residues. J was trimmed by 3 bases and V by 5 bases; bases with no gene match: 8. This CDR3 reads CSAPLRGGFYNEQFL. Here the CDR3 DNA reads TGCAGTGCTCCCCTGCGGGGGGGGTTCTACAATGAGCAGTTCTTA.

The chain combines TRBV28 with TRBJ2-5; D gene ambiguous. TRBJ2-7 explains the end of the DNA better; the J call may be wrong. Germline V CDR1 and CDR2: MDHEN, SYDVKM. CDR3 length equals 15 residues. CDR3 sequence: CASLPLQVRDYEQYF. The CDR3 DNA is TGTGCCAGCCTCCCCCTCCAGGTGCGTGATTACGAGCAGTACTTC.

The V gene is TRBV29-1, the J gene TRBJ2-5; D is unresolved. The V end lost 1 base, the J end lost 3 bases, and 3 bases lay between the germline ends. Looked up from germline, CDR1 is SQVTM and CDR2 is ANQGSEA. This CDR3 is built from 11 residues. The CDR3 loop is CSVEGEETQYF. CDR3 DNA: TGCAGCGTTGAAGGGGAAGAGACCCAGTACTTC.

The chain employs TRBV2 and TRBJ2-3, with TRBD2 matching over 8 bases. V dropped 0 bases and J dropped 2; count of bases not matched to a gene: 7. The CDR3 has 17 amino acids. Germline CDR1 reads SNHLY; CDR2 reads FYNNEI. The CDR3, as DNA: TGTGCCAGCAGTGAAGCGCTTCGGGGGGGACCCACAGATACGCAGTATTTT. Its protein is CASSEALRGGPTDTQYF.